The TCR beta chain under discussion was sequenced for a study of regulatory T cells in long-lasting Graves disease. Regarding the study as a whole: The study found lower TCR diversity in persistent Graves' patients than in newly diagnosed ones. Persistent patients shared more public clonotypes (about 2,900) than new patients (966). It was in persistent disease that TRBV28, TRBJ1-2 and TRBJ2-5 were favored.

The time point denotes: persistent/refractory GD, antithyroid drugs over 5 years with positive TRAb. The TCR library was made from RNA extracted from PBMCs. EDTA tubes received about 9.6 milliliters of drawn peripheral blood. Trimming cost V 2 bases and J 3 bases, with 14 bases left between them. The CDR3 length is 15 residues. Per germline, CDR1 SGHNT and CDR2 YENEEA. Comment on this clonotype: As yet, its antigen is unknown.

Relying on iRepertoire HTBI primers and Arm-PCR of CDR3 regions, the team built TCR beta libraries. MiXCR, run by TCRdb on the multiplex PCR reads, gives a single entry per CDR3 protein. The sample records about half a million distinct CDR3 sequences, 22% being singletons. Sequenced material: peripheral blood mononuclear cells (PBMCs), taken when the disease was refractory, from a patient treated with antithyroid drugs. The origin of this receptor is a female donor with Graves disease. J is TRBJ2-7 and V is TRBV11-3; D might be TRBD1 (7 bases). CDR3 DNA: TGTGCCAGCAGCTTATTTGGAGGGGGCCACTACGAGCAGTACTTC. Translated, it gives CASSLFGGGHYEQYF.